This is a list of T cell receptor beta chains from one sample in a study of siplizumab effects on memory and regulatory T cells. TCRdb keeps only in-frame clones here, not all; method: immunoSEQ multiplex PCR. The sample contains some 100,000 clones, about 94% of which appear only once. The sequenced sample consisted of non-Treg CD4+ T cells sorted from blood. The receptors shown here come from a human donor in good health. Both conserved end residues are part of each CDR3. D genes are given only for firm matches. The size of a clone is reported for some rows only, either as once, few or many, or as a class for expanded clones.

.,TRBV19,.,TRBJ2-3,CASSFGTNSDTQYF,TGTGCCAGTAGTTTCGGGACCAACTCAGATACGCAGTATTTT
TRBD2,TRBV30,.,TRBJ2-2,CAWELAESLSGELFF,TGTGCCTGGGAACTAGCGGAGTCCCTTTCCGGGGAGCTGTTTTTT
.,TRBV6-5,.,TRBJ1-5,CASSVRAYSNQPQHF,TGTGCCAGCAGTGTCCGGGCCTATAGCAATCAGCCCCAGCATTTT
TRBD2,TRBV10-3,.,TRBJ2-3,CAISTGTSGRGGADTQYF,TGTGCCATCAGTACCGGGACTAGCGGGAGAGGGGGCGCAGATACGCAGTATTTT
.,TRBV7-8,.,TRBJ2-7,CASSLDGQSYEQYF,TGTGCCAGCAGCTTAGATGGCCAGTCCTACGAGCAGTACTTC
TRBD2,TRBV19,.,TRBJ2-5,CASSTPGTSLSETQYF,TGTGCCAGTAGTACCCCTGGGACTAGCTTGTCGGAGACCCAGTACTTC
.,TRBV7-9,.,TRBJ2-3,CASSWRDPPLSQYF,TGTGCCAGCAGCTGGCGGGACCCCCCATTGTCACAGTATTTT
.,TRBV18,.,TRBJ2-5,CASTQGLAGTQYF,TGTGCCAGCACGCAGGGGCTTGCGGGGACCCAGTACTTC
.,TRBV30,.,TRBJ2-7,CAWTRGSSYEQYF,TGTGCCTGGACAAGGGGTTCGTCCTACGAGCAGTACTTC
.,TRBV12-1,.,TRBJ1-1,CASSFAFMGRTEAFF,TGTGCCAGCAGCTTTGCCTTCATGGGTAGGACTGAAGCTTTCTTT
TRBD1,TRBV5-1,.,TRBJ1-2,CASSVGDRNNYGYTF,TGCGCCAGCAGCGTCGGGGACAGGAATAACTATGGCTACACCTTC
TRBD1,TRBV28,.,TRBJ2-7,CASSSPDRGYEQYF,TGTGCCAGCAGTTCGCCGGACAGGGGGTACGAGCAGTACTTC
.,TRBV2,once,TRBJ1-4,CASRNYREPNEKLFF,TGTGCCAGCAGGAACTACAGGGAACCTAATGAAAAACTGTTTTTT
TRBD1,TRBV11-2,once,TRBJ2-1,CASSSRGQGVGNEQFF,TGTGCCAGCAGCTCGAGGGGACAGGGAGTGGGCAATGAGCAGTTCTTC
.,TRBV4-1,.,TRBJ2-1,CASSQVSEQFF,TGCGCCAGCAGCCAAGTTTCTGAGCAGTTCTTC
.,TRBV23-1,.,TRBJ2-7,CASSQRRGSSYEQYF,TGCGCCAGCAGTCAACGACGAGGGAGCTCCTACGAGCAGTACTTC
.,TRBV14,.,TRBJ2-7,CASSQEAGLAYEQYF,TGTGCCAGCAGCCAAGAGGCAGGCCTGGCTTACGAGCAGTACTTC
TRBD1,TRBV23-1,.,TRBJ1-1,CASSLRVDRTNTEAFF,TGCGCCAGCAGTCTTAGGGTGGACAGGACGAACACTGAAGCTTTCTTT
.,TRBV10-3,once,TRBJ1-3,CAINPGTTSGNTIYF,TGTGCCATCAACCCAGGGACTACCTCTGGAAACACCATATATTTT
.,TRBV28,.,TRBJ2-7,CASSLGQPYEQYF,TGTGCCAGCAGTTTAGGACAGCCCTACGAGCAGTACTTC
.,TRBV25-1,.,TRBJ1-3,CASSEFSGNTIYF,TGTGCCAGCAGTGAATTTTCCGGAAACACCATATATTTT
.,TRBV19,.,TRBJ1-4,CASSARGGSTNEKLFF,TGTGCCAGTAGTGCCCGGGGCGGCAGTACCAATGAAAAACTGTTTTTT
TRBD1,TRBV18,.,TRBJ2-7,CASSPAAGQGLYEQYF,TGTGCCAGCTCACCAGCTGCGGGACAGGGTCTATACGAGCAGTACTTC
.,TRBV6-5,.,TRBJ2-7,CASSYLVGTPSYEQYF,TGTGCCAGCAGTTACCTGGTAGGGACCCCCTCCTACGAGCAGTACTTC
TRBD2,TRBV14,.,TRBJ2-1,CASSPGLAGNNEQFF,TGTGCCAGCAGCCCAGGACTAGCGGGAAACAATGAGCAGTTCTTC
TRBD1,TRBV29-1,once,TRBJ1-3,CSAGQAGNTIYF,TGCAGCGCCGGACAGGCTGGAAACACCATATATTTT
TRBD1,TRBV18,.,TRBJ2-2,CASSPRDRASTGELFF,TGTGCCAGCTCACCACGAGACAGGGCCAGCACCGGGGAGCTGTTTTTT
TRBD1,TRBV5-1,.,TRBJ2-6,CASSLASKTGPGANVLTF,TGCGCCAGCAGCTTGGCCTCTAAGACAGGGCCTGGGGCCAACGTCCTGACTTTC
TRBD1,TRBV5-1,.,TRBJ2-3,CASSLQGTGAGTDTQYF,TGCGCCAGCAGCCTCCAAGGGACAGGGGCCGGCACAGATACGCAGTATTTT
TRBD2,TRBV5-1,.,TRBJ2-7,CASSLEGAGGNEQYF,TGCGCCAGCAGCTTGGAGGGGGCGGGGGGGAACGAGCAGTACTTC
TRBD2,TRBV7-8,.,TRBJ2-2,CASSFRTSGRVGTGELFF,TGTGCCAGCAGCTTTCGGACTAGCGGGAGGGTGGGCACCGGGGAGCTGTTTTTT
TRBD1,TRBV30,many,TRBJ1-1,CAWSTGRTEAFF,TGTGCCTGGTCGACAGGGAGGACTGAAGCTTTCTTT
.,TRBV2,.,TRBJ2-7,CASSDRPRNEQYF,TGTGCCAGCAGTGACCGCCCTCGCAACGAGCAGTACTTC
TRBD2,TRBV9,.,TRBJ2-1,CASSTTGLAGLEEQFF,TGTGCCAGCAGCACTACGGGACTAGCGGGGTTAGAGGAGCAGTTCTTC
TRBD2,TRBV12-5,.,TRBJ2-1,CASEVTSGIGGGEQFF,TGTGCTAGTGAAGTCACTAGCGGGATTGGTGGCGGCGAGCAGTTCTTC
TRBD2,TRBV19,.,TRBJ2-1,CASSTLAGGPSEQFF,TGTGCCAGTAGCACCCTAGCGGGAGGGCCGAGTGAGCAGTTCTTC
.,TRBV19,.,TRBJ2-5,CASSPDPRETQYF,TGTGCCAGTAGTCCGGACCCGAGAGAGACCCAGTACTTC